Listed below are T cell receptor beta chains from one sample, sequenced in a study of cytomegalovirus exposure and HLA in healthy donors. Sequencing used immunoSEQ multiplex PCR; TCRdb keeps in-frame clones, though not all of them. Of about 160,000 clones listed, roughly 80% are singletons. Source material: PBMCs. The receptors come from a man younger than 35 in good health and CMV-seropositive. Each CDR3 is given with its conserved first and last residue. D genes are given only for firm matches. The listing skips clone size in some rows; elsewhere it reads once, few, many or a size class.

cdr3_aa: CASSLDSQPQHF
cdr3_nt: TGTGCCAGCAGCTTAGACTCTCAGCCCCAGCATTTT
v_call: TRBV7-9
clone_size: NA
j_call: TRBJ1-5
cdr3_length: 12
d_call: NA

cdr3_aa: CAWDTVQETQYF
cdr3_nt: TGTGCCTGGGACACAGTGCAAGAGACCCAGTACTTC
v_call: TRBV30
clone_size: NA
j_call: TRBJ2-5
cdr3_length: 12
d_call: NA

cdr3_aa: CASSESGTGVTREAFF
cdr3_nt: TGTGCCAGCAGTGAATCGGGGACAGGGGTTACTCGTGAAGCTTTCTTT
v_call: TRBV2
clone_size: NA
j_call: TRBJ1-1
cdr3_length: 16
d_call: TRBD1

cdr3_aa: CASSPGRDSVYEQYF
cdr3_nt: TGCGCCAGCAGCCCGGGCCGGGACAGTGTCTACGAGCAGTACTTC
v_call: TRBV5-1
clone_size: NA
j_call: TRBJ2-7
cdr3_length: 15
d_call: TRBD1

cdr3_aa: CASSVGTSTDTQYF
cdr3_nt: TGTGCCAGCAGTGTCGGTACTAGCACAGATACGCAGTATTTT
v_call: TRBV2
clone_size: NA
j_call: TRBJ2-3
cdr3_length: 14
d_call: NA

cdr3_aa: CASSPRNRYEQYF
cdr3_nt: TGTGCCAGCAGCCCCCGTAACAGGTACGAGCAGTACTTC
v_call: TRBV11-2
clone_size: NA
j_call: TRBJ2-7
cdr3_length: 13
d_call: NA

cdr3_aa: CASSQNLDKNSPLHF
cdr3_nt: TGCGCCAGCAGCCAAAACTTGGACAAGAATTCACCCCTCCACTTT
v_call: TRBV4-3
clone_size: NA
j_call: TRBJ1-6
cdr3_length: 15
d_call: NA

cdr3_aa: CAISPSGRFYNEQFF
cdr3_nt: TGTGCCATCAGTCCGAGCGGGAGATTTTACAATGAGCAGTTCTTC
v_call: TRBV10-3
clone_size: NA
j_call: TRBJ2-1
cdr3_length: 15
d_call: TRBD2

cdr3_aa: CASSQGQLSGNTIYF
cdr3_nt: TGTGCCAGCAGCCAAGGACAGCTCTCTGGAAACACCATATATTTT
v_call: TRBV4-2
clone_size: NA
j_call: TRBJ1-3
cdr3_length: 15
d_call: NA

cdr3_aa: CASSLYSWRMRNTDTQYF
cdr3_nt: TGTGCCAGCAGCTTATATTCATGGCGGATGAGAAACACAGATACGCAGTATTTT
v_call: TRBV7-2
clone_size: few
j_call: TRBJ2-3
cdr3_length: 18
d_call: NA

cdr3_aa: CASSSGLAGLYEQYF
cdr3_nt: TGTGCCAGCAGCTCGGGACTAGCGGGGCTCTACGAGCAGTACTTC
v_call: TRBV5-4
clone_size: NA
j_call: TRBJ2-7
cdr3_length: 15
d_call: TRBD2

cdr3_aa: CATSGGWDYSSYNEQFF
cdr3_nt: TGTGCCACCAGCGGGGGATGGGACTACAGCTCCTACAATGAGCAGTTCTTC
v_call: TRBV15
clone_size: NA
j_call: TRBJ2-1
cdr3_length: 17
d_call: TRBD2

cdr3_aa: CASSPPPGGRYGYTF
cdr3_nt: TGTGCCAGCAGCCCTCCTCCGGGGGGACGCTATGGCTACACCTTC
v_call: TRBV11-2
clone_size: once
j_call: TRBJ1-2
cdr3_length: 15
d_call: NA

cdr3_aa: CASSLSDRGSYGYTF
cdr3_nt: TGTGCCAGCAGCCTCTCGGACAGGGGATCCTATGGCTACACCTTC
v_call: TRBV2
clone_size: once
j_call: TRBJ1-2
cdr3_length: 15
d_call: TRBD1

cdr3_aa: CASSLEAPGGNTIYF
cdr3_nt: TGTGCCAGCAGCTTAGAGGCTCCGGGAGGAAACACCATATATTTT
v_call: TRBV7-9
clone_size: once
j_call: TRBJ1-3
cdr3_length: 15
d_call: NA

cdr3_aa: CASKATWRNEKLFF
cdr3_nt: TGTGCCAGCAAGGCGACATGGAGGAACGAAAAACTGTTTTTT
v_call: TRBV2
clone_size: NA
j_call: TRBJ1-4
cdr3_length: 14
d_call: NA

cdr3_aa: CASSSGRREVKDTQYF
cdr3_nt: TGTGCCAGCAGCTCCGGAAGACGGGAGGTAAAAGATACGCAGTATTTT
v_call: TRBV11-3
clone_size: NA
j_call: TRBJ2-3
cdr3_length: 16
d_call: TRBD2

cdr3_aa: CASSTRDYSDEQYF
cdr3_nt: TGTGCCAGCAGCACCCGGGACTATAGTGACGAGCAGTACTTC
v_call: TRBV5-6
clone_size: NA
j_call: TRBJ2-7
cdr3_length: 14
d_call: TRBD2

cdr3_aa: CASSQPTRASRWDTEAFF
cdr3_nt: TGCGCCAGCAGCCAACCAACCAGGGCCTCGCGATGGGACACTGAAGCTTTCTTT
v_call: TRBV4-1
clone_size: NA
j_call: TRBJ1-1
cdr3_length: 18
d_call: NA

cdr3_aa: CASSTPGQGDNSPLHF
cdr3_nt: TGTGCCAGCAGCACACCGGGACAGGGCGATAATTCACCCCTCCACTTT
v_call: TRBV7-9
clone_size: NA
j_call: TRBJ1-6
cdr3_length: 16
d_call: TRBD1

cdr3_aa: CASNLPGTLARESYEQYF
cdr3_nt: TGTGCCAGCAACCTACCTGGGACTTTGGCAAGGGAGTCCTACGAGCAGTACTTC
v_call: TRBV6-4
clone_size: NA
j_call: TRBJ2-7
cdr3_length: 18
d_call: NA

cdr3_aa: CASSLSYEQYF
cdr3_nt: TGTGCCAGCAGCTTGTCGTACGAGCAGTACTTC
v_call: TRBV7-9
clone_size: NA
j_call: TRBJ2-7
cdr3_length: 11
d_call: NA

cdr3_aa: CASTGGGVSSPLHF
cdr3_nt: TGTGCCAGCACTGGAGGAGGGGTGTCTTCACCCCTCCACTTT
v_call: TRBV13
clone_size: NA
j_call: TRBJ1-6
cdr3_length: 14
d_call: NA

cdr3_aa: CAWTQGWYTEAFF
cdr3_nt: TGTGCCTGGACTCAGGGATGGTACACTGAAGCTTTCTTT
v_call: TRBV30
clone_size: once
j_call: TRBJ1-1
cdr3_length: 13
d_call: NA

cdr3_aa: CASSLGESTEKLFF
cdr3_nt: TGTGCCAGCAGCTTAGGGGAGTCTACTGAAAAACTGTTTTTT
v_call: TRBV13
clone_size: few
j_call: TRBJ1-4
cdr3_length: 14
d_call: NA

cdr3_aa: CASSLGGRGYSNQPQHF
cdr3_nt: TGTGCCAGCAGCTTAGGCGGCAGGGGCTATAGCAATCAGCCCCAGCATTTT
v_call: TRBV7-8
clone_size: once
j_call: TRBJ1-5
cdr3_length: 17
d_call: NA

cdr3_aa: CASSQDQALQGGTQYF
cdr3_nt: TGTGCCAGCAGCCAAGATCAGGCTCTGCAGGGCGGGACCCAGTACTTC
v_call: TRBV4-2
clone_size: NA
j_call: TRBJ2-5
cdr3_length: 16
d_call: NA

cdr3_aa: CASSYGQFYTF
cdr3_nt: TGTGCCAGCAGCTACGGACAGTTCTACACCTTC
v_call: TRBV7-9
clone_size: NA
j_call: TRBJ1-2
cdr3_length: 11
d_call: NA

cdr3_aa: CASSRGRASTGELFF
cdr3_nt: TGTGCCAGCAGCAGGGGGCGAGCGAGCACCGGGGAGCTGTTTTTT
v_call: TRBV7-8
clone_size: NA
j_call: TRBJ2-2
cdr3_length: 15
d_call: TRBD1

cdr3_aa: CASSPSSGRNTGELFF
cdr3_nt: TGTGCCAGCAGCCCATCTAGCGGGAGAAACACCGGGGAGCTGTTTTTT
v_call: TRBV7-7
clone_size: NA
j_call: TRBJ2-2
cdr3_length: 16
d_call: TRBD2

cdr3_aa: CASRGPAPNEKLFF
cdr3_nt: TGTGCCAGCAGGGGGCCTGCTCCTAATGAAAAACTGTTTTTT
v_call: TRBV6-6
clone_size: NA
j_call: TRBJ1-4
cdr3_length: 14
d_call: NA

cdr3_aa: CASSFSGTSGSYEQYF
cdr3_nt: TGTGCCAGCAGCTTCTCCGGGACTAGCGGGTCCTACGAGCAGTACTTC
v_call: TRBV7-2
clone_size: once
j_call: TRBJ2-7
cdr3_length: 16
d_call: TRBD2

cdr3_aa: CASSLGPGGPETQYF
cdr3_nt: TGTGCCAGCAGCTTAGGCCCAGGGGGACCGGAGACCCAGTACTTC
v_call: TRBV7-6
clone_size: NA
j_call: TRBJ2-5
cdr3_length: 15
d_call: TRBD1

cdr3_aa: CASSQYSSRRQIDGYTF
cdr3_nt: TGTGCCAGCTCACAATATTCAAGTAGGAGACAGATCGATGGCTACACCTTC
v_call: TRBV18
clone_size: NA
j_call: TRBJ1-2
cdr3_length: 17
d_call: NA

cdr3_aa: CASSLGGQAVYGYTF
cdr3_nt: TGTGCCAGCAGCTTAGGGGGACAGGCCGTTTATGGCTACACCTTC
v_call: TRBV7-2
clone_size: NA
j_call: TRBJ1-2
cdr3_length: 15
d_call: TRBD1

cdr3_aa: CASSSGHNNEQFF
cdr3_nt: TGTGCCAGCAGTTCGGGACACAACAATGAGCAGTTCTTC
v_call: TRBV5-4
clone_size: once
j_call: TRBJ2-1
cdr3_length: 13
d_call: NA

cdr3_aa: CASSSDLDSLYNEQFF
cdr3_nt: TGTGCCAGCAGCTCAGACCTGGACAGTCTTTACAATGAGCAGTTCTTC
v_call: TRBV7-3
clone_size: once
j_call: TRBJ2-1
cdr3_length: 16
d_call: NA

cdr3_aa: CASSETGTRGYTF
cdr3_nt: TGTGCCAGCAGTGAAACGGGTACCAGAGGCTACACCTTC
v_call: TRBV2
clone_size: NA
j_call: TRBJ1-2
cdr3_length: 13
d_call: NA

cdr3_aa: CASSTRGGDPSYNEQFF
cdr3_nt: TGTGCCAGCAGTACCCGGGGAGGGGACCCATCCTACAATGAGCAGTTCTTC
v_call: TRBV7-9
clone_size: once
j_call: TRBJ2-1
cdr3_length: 17
d_call: TRBD2

cdr3_aa: CASSLSRSTDTQYF
cdr3_nt: TGTGCCAGCAGTTTATCGCGTAGCACAGATACGCAGTATTTT
v_call: TRBV27
clone_size: NA
j_call: TRBJ2-3
cdr3_length: 14
d_call: NA

cdr3_aa: CASSQERGAGELFF
cdr3_nt: TGCGCCAGCAGCCAAGAGCGGGGGGCCGGGGAGCTGTTTTTT
v_call: TRBV4-3
clone_size: NA
j_call: TRBJ2-2
cdr3_length: 14
d_call: TRBD2

cdr3_aa: CASSVAGGDYGYTF
cdr3_nt: TGTGCCAGCAGCGTAGCCGGGGGGGACTATGGCTACACCTTC
v_call: TRBV9
clone_size: NA
j_call: TRBJ1-2
cdr3_length: 14
d_call: NA

cdr3_aa: CSVDRGDSGYTF
cdr3_nt: TGCAGCGTTGACAGGGGTGACAGTGGCTACACCTTC
v_call: TRBV29-1
clone_size: few
j_call: TRBJ1-2
cdr3_length: 12
d_call: NA

cdr3_aa: CASSPSIAGAYNEQFF
cdr3_nt: TGTGCCAGCAGCCCCTCAATAGCGGGGGCGTACAATGAGCAGTTCTTC
v_call: TRBV7-9
clone_size: NA
j_call: TRBJ2-1
cdr3_length: 16
d_call: TRBD2

cdr3_aa: CASSITGGLETQYF
cdr3_nt: TGTGCCAGTAGTATCACAGGGGGCCTTGAGACCCAGTACTTC
v_call: TRBV19
clone_size: once
j_call: TRBJ2-5
cdr3_length: 14
d_call: TRBD1

cdr3_aa: CASSRGIEETQYF
cdr3_nt: TGTGCTAGTTCCCGGGGGATCGAAGAGACCCAGTACTTC
v_call: TRBV12-5
clone_size: NA
j_call: TRBJ2-5
cdr3_length: 13
d_call: NA

cdr3_aa: CASSQDREGMGTNEKLFF
cdr3_nt: TGTGCCAGCAGCCAAGATCGGGAAGGGATGGGAACTAATGAAAAACTGTTTTTT
v_call: TRBV14
clone_size: NA
j_call: TRBJ1-4
cdr3_length: 18
d_call: NA

cdr3_aa: CASRKTGRPNYGYTF
cdr3_nt: TGTGCCAGCCGGAAGACAGGAAGACCTAACTATGGCTACACCTTC
v_call: TRBV7-3
clone_size: once
j_call: TRBJ1-2
cdr3_length: 15
d_call: NA

cdr3_aa: CASSADGSSYTEAFF
cdr3_nt: TGTGCCAGCAGTGCCGACGGGTCGAGTTACACTGAAGCTTTCTTT
v_call: TRBV27
clone_size: NA
j_call: TRBJ1-1
cdr3_length: 15
d_call: NA

cdr3_aa: CASSDPGQRTDYGYTF
cdr3_nt: TGTGCCAGCAGTGACCCGGGACAACGAACGGACTATGGCTACACCTTC
v_call: TRBV2
clone_size: NA
j_call: TRBJ1-2
cdr3_length: 16
d_call: NA

cdr3_aa: CASSVRAGANGLTF
cdr3_nt: TGTGCCAGCAGCGTACGAGCTGGGGCCAACGGCCTGACTTTC
v_call: TRBV9
clone_size: NA
j_call: TRBJ2-6
cdr3_length: 14
d_call: NA

cdr3_aa: CASSEVGTGRNEQYF
cdr3_nt: TGTGCCAGCAGTGAAGTGGGGACAGGGAGGAACGAGCAGTACTTC
v_call: TRBV6-1
clone_size: few
j_call: TRBJ2-7
cdr3_length: 15
d_call: TRBD1

cdr3_aa: CASSQEQGAHYGYTF
cdr3_nt: TGCGCCAGCAGCCAAGAACAGGGGGCTCACTATGGCTACACCTTC
v_call: TRBV4-1
clone_size: NA
j_call: TRBJ1-2
cdr3_length: 15
d_call: TRBD1

cdr3_aa: CATSDPSGRSLLDSQYF
cdr3_nt: TGTGCCACCAGCGACCCTAGCGGTCGCTCCCTACTAGATTCGCAGTATTTT
v_call: TRBV15
clone_size: NA
j_call: TRBJ2-3
cdr3_length: 17
d_call: TRBD2

cdr3_aa: CSASGKGVGNEKLFF
cdr3_nt: TGCAGCGCCTCCGGGAAGGGGGTGGGCAATGAAAAACTGTTTTTT
v_call: TRBV29-1
clone_size: NA
j_call: TRBJ1-4
cdr3_length: 15
d_call: NA

cdr3_aa: CASSTERFGNTIYF
cdr3_nt: TGTGCCAGCAGCACCGAGAGGTTTGGAAACACCATATATTTT
v_call: TRBV7-9
clone_size: NA
j_call: TRBJ1-3
cdr3_length: 14
d_call: NA